Given below is one T cell receptor beta chain in context. Its specificity is not known. cDNA molecules, individually, were tagged with unique molecular identifiers. TCRdb analysed the 5' RACE reads with MiXCR anew, one entry per CDR3 protein. The data show approximately 52,000 distinct CDR3 sequences, just over 8% seen once. The germline CDR1 and CDR2 sequences are LGHNA and YSLEER. Trimming cost V 0 bases and J 1 base; bases outside gene matches: 9. This CDR3 is 17 amino acids long. This specimen belongs to a study of early T cells in non-severe SARS-CoV-2 infection. Across the study: Chains were unpaired, as sequencing was done on bulk RNA from unsorted whole blood. Notes on the study in general: Matching against VDJdb likely underestimated virus-specific expansions, favoring anti-spike CD8.

Sample: whole blood. This clonotype originated in an adult who was a healthcare worker with PCR-confirmed SARS-CoV-2 infection or an uninfected control (not recorded which). The chain carries TRBV4-3 and TRBJ2-7, with 7 bases matching TRBD2. The CDR3 coding sequence is TGCGCCAGCAGCCAAGAGCTTGGCGGCGGGAGTTCCTACGAGCAGTACTTC. This sequence encodes CASSQELGGGSSYEQYF.